The source of this TCR beta chain is a study of cytomegalovirus exposure and HLA in healthy donors. The method was immunoSEQ multiplex PCR; TCRdb's version includes in-frame clones alone and lacks a portion of them. The sample holds about 280,000 clones, roughly 90% seen once. With 6 bases removed from V and 4 bases from J, the gap between germline ends came to 10 bases. The CDR3 is made up of 12 amino acids. Germline-derived CDR1 and CDR2 are SNHLY and FYNNEI. Study-level results: Most TCR sequences were seen very rarely across donors, but some public TCRs occurred in many.

With regard to this clone: Its antigen is not known. Other DNA sequences in this specimen translate into the identical CDR3.

This chain uses TRBV2 with TRBJ2-7, with D possibly matching TRBD2 (6 bases). Material: PBMCs. The clonotype was recovered from a young woman in good health and CMV-seronegative. The CDR3 loop reads CASSSGSYEQYF. The DNA for the CDR3 is TGTGCCAGCAGCTCCGGGAGTTACGAGCAGTACTTC.